This T cell receptor (beta chain) appears in the sequencing data of a study of control samples from healthy donors and cancer patients. Here immunoSEQ multiplex PCR was the method, and the copy in TCRdb shows in-frame clones only, minus some. The repertoire holds around 120,000 clones, about 91% seen once, with less than 3.5% in the top ten. The sequenced sample was blood. This TCR derives from a man in his forties in good health.

CDR3 nucleotides: TGCGCCAGCAGCCCTCCACAGCGGGGGGCCGGGGAGCTGTTTTTT. Its protein is CASSPPQRGAGELFF. The chain uses TRBV4-1 and TRBJ2-2; 9 bases agree with TRBD2. Germline-derived CDR1 and CDR2 are MGHRA and YSYEKL. This CDR3 has 15 amino acids. Trimming removed 4 bases from V and 6 bases from J; junction bases left unmatched: 6.